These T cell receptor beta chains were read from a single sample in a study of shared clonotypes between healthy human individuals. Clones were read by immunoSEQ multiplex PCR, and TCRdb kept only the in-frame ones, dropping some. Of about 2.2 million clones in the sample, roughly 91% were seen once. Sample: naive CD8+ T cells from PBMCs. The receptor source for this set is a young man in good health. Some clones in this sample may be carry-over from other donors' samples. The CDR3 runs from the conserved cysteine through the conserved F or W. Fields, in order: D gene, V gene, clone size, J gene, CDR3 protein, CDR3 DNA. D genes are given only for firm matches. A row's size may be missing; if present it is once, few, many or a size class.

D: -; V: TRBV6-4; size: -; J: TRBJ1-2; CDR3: CASRGLYGYTF; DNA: TGTGCCAGCAGAGGCCTGTATGGCTACACCTTC
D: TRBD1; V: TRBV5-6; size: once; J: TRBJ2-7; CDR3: CASSPQGHSYEQYF; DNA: TGTGCCAGCAGCCCACAGGGGCACTCCTACGAGCAGTACTTC
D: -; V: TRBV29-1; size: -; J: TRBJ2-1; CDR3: CSDTWGGTYNEQFF; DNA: TGCAGCGATACCTGGGGCGGGACCTACAATGAGCAGTTCTTC
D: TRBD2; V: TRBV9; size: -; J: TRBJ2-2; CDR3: CASSARVPGTSGLANTGELFF; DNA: TGTGCCAGCAGCGCCCGAGTCCCCGGGACTAGCGGGTTAGCGAACACCGGGGAGCTGTTTTTT
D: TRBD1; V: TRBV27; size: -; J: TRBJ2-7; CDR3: CASSPGPGQSYEQYF; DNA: TGTGCCAGCAGTCCGGGACCGGGACAGTCCTACGAGCAGTACTTC
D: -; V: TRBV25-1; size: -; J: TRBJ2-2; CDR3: CASSGSNTGELFF; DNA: TGTGCCAGTTCAGGATCGAACACCGGGGAGCTGTTTTTT
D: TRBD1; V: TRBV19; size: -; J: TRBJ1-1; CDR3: CASSTGGPDTEAFF; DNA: TGTGCCAGTAGTACAGGGGGCCCGGACACTGAAGCTTTCTTT
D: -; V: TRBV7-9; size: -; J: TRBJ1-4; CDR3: CASSAYRAPGEKLFF; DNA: TGTGCCAGCAGCGCCTACAGGGCCCCCGGTGAAAAACTGTTTTTT
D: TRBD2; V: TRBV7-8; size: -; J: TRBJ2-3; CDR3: CASSLPLAGATSTDTQYF; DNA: TGTGCCAGCAGCTTACCACTAGCGGGCGCCACTAGCACAGATACGCAGTATTTT
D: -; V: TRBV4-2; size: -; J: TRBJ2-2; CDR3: CASSQNTGELFF; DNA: TGTGCCAGCAGCCAAAACACCGGGGAGCTGTTTTTT
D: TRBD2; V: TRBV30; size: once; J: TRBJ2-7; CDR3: CAWIGLAGIEQYF; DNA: TGTGCCTGGATCGGACTAGCGGGGATCGAGCAGTACTTC
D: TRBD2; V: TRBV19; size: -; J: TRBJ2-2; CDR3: CASSIPREGQRELFF; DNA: TGTGCCAGTAGTATCCCGCGGGAGGGCCAGAGGGAGCTGTTTTTT
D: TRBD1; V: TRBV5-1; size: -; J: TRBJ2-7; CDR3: CASSMTGGDEQYF; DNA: TGCGCCAGCAGCATGACAGGGGGCGACGAGCAGTACTTC
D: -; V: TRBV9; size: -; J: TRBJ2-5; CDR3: CASSASGTEETQYF; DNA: TGTGCCAGCAGCGCGTCCGGGACTGAAGAGACCCAGTACTTC
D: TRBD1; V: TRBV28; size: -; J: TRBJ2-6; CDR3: CASSLPLGTELVNVLTF; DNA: TGTGCCAGCAGTTTGCCACTCGGGACAGAGTTGGTGAACGTCCTGACTTTC
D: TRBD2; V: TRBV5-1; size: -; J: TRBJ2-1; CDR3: CASSLVGREGNEQFF; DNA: TGCGCCAGCAGCTTGGTTGGGCGGGAGGGGAATGAGCAGTTCTTC
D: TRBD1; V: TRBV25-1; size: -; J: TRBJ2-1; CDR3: CASSGPGQAYNEQFF; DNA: TGTGCCAGCAGTGGCCCGGGACAGGCGTACAATGAGCAGTTCTTC
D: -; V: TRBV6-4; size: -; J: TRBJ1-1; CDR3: CASSDSAGRNTEAFF; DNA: TGTGCCAGCAGTGACTCGGCAGGGCGGAACACTGAAGCTTTCTTT
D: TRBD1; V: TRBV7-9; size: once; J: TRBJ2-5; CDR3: CASTGAQETQYF; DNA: TGTGCCAGTACAGGGGCCCAAGAGACCCAGTACTTC
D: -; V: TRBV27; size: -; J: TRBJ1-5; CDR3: CASSLSWEASGNQPQHF; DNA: TGTGCCAGCAGTTTATCGTGGGAGGCCTCGGGCAATCAGCCCCAGCATTTT
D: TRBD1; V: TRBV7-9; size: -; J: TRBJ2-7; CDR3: CASSSKDRPSYEQYF; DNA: TGTGCCAGCAGCTCCAAGGACAGGCCCTCCTACGAGCAGTACTTC
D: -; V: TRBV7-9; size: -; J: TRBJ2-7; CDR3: CASSLWTDNYEQYF; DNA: TGTGCCAGCAGCTTATGGACAGATAATTACGAGCAGTACTTC
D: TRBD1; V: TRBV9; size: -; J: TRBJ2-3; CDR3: CASSAGTGRTNTQYF; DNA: TGTGCCAGCAGCGCCGGGACAGGGCGGACTAATACGCAGTATTTT
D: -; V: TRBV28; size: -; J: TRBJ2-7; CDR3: CASSLEASGEVSYEQYF; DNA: TGTGCCAGCAGTTTAGAAGCAAGCGGCGAGGTGTCCTACGAGCAGTACTTC
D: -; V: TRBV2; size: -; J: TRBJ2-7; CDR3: CASTASRGIGLYEQYF; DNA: TGTGCCAGCACAGCGAGTAGGGGGATCGGGTTGTACGAGCAGTACTTC
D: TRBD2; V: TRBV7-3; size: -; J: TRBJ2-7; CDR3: CASSLVLAGVNEQYF; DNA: TGTGCCAGCAGCTTAGTACTAGCGGGAGTGAACGAGCAGTACTTC
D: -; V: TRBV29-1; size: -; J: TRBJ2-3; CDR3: CSGSGVADTQYF; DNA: TGCAGCGGATCCGGGGTGGCAGATACGCAGTATTTT
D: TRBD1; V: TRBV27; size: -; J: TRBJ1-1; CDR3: CASSLRDRNTEAFF; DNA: TGTGCCAGCAGTTTGCGGGACAGGAACACTGAAGCTTTCTTT
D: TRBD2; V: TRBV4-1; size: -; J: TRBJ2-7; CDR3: CASSQTQSGSSYEQYF; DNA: TGCGCCAGCAGCCAAACCCAAAGCGGGAGTTCCTACGAGCAGTACTTC
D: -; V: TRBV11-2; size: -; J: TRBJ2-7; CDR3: CASSLPSHEQYF; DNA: TGTGCCAGCAGCTTACCCAGTCACGAGCAGTACTTC
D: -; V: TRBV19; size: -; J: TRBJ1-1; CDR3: CASSMAPVIGAPTNTEAFF; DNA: TGTGCCAGTAGTATGGCCCCTGTAATAGGGGCCCCGACCAACACTGAAGCTTTCTTT
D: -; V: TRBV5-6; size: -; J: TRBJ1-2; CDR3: CASSAGSASYGYTF; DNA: TGTGCCAGCAGCGCCGGGTCCGCGTCCTATGGCTACACCTTC
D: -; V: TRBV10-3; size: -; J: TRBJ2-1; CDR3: CAISEILSYEQFF; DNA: TGTGCCATCAGTGAGATTCTTAGTTATGAGCAGTTCTTC
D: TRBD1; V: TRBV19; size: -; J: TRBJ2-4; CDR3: CASSPTGQGFIIAKNIQYF; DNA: TGTGCCAGTAGTCCCACGGGACAGGGGTTTATCATAGCCAAAAACATTCAGTACTTC
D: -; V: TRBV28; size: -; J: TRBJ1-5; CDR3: CASSSPAEDSNQPQHF; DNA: TGTGCCAGCAGTTCCCCCGCCGAGGATAGCAATCAGCCCCAGCATTTT
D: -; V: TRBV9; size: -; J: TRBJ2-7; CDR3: CASSVEGTATYEQYF; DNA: TGTGCCAGCAGCGTAGAGGGGACTGCAACCTACGAGCAGTACTTC
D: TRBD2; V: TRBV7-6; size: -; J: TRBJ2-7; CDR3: CASSLVGGAVSEQYF; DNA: TGTGCCAGCAGCTTAGTGGGAGGGGCTGTAAGCGAGCAGTACTTC
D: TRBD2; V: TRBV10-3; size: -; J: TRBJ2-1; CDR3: CAISVAGTSLGNEQFF; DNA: TGTGCCATCAGTGTCGCCGGGACTAGCCTCGGGAATGAGCAGTTCTTC
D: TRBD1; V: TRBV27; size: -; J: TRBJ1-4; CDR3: CASSPGPGQGVEKLFF; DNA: TGTGCCAGCAGTCCCGGCCCTGGACAGGGCGTTGAAAAACTGTTTTTT
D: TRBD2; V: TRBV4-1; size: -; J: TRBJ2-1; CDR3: CASSAGTSGYNEQFF; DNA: TGCGCCAGCAGCGCCGGGACTAGCGGTTACAATGAGCAGTTCTTC
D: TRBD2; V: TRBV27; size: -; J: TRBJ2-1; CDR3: CASRVAGGPLNEQFF; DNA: TGTGCCAGCAGGGTAGCGGGAGGGCCCCTCAATGAGCAGTTCTTC
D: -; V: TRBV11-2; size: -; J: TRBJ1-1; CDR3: CASSFPAGRRNTEAFF; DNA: TGTGCCAGCAGCTTTCCGGCTGGGCGGCGGAACACTGAAGCTTTCTTT
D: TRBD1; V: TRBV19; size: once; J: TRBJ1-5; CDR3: CATRHRGGNQPQHF; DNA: TGTGCCACCAGACACAGGGGGGGCAATCAGCCCCAGCATTTT
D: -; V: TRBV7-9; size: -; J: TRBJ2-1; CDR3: CASSLEGPYNEQFF; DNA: TGTGCCAGCAGCTTAGAGGGCCCCTACAATGAGCAGTTCTTC
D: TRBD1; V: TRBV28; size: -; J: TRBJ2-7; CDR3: CASREPGQGPSYEQYF; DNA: TGTGCCAGCAGGGAACCGGGACAGGGACCTTCCTACGAGCAGTACTTC
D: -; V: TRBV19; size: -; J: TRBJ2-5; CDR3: CASSNLVQETQYF; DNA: TGTGCCAGTAGTAATCTGGTCCAAGAGACCCAGTACTTC
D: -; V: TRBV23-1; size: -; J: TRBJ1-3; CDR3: CASSQIYPEGAGLSGNTIYF; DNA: TGCGCCAGCAGTCAAATATACCCGGAGGGAGCAGGTTTAAGCGGAAACACCATATATTTT
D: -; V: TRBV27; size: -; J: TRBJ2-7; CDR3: CASSFSGTYEQYF; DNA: TGTGCCAGCAGTTTTTCGGGGACCTACGAGCAGTACTTC